The source of this TCR beta chain is a study of cytomegalovirus exposure and HLA in healthy donors. Study conclusions and caveats: TCR beta chains numbering 150 to 200 were designated cytomegalovirus-associated. DRB1 showed the most TCR associations and HLA-C the fewest in a later analysis, as rates varied by HLA locus. As was reported, the classifier diagnosed cytomegalovirus status with high specificity and sensitivity.

In the case of this clone: Its antigen is unknown.

The PCR ran on 60 Vbeta and 13 Jbeta primers. Data came from immunoSEQ multiplex PCR; TCRdb stores just in-frame clones and leaves some out. Among around 210,000 clones, 79% were seen once, and the ten largest hold approximately 1.5%. The V gene end was trimmed by 6 bases and the J gene end by 1 base; junction bases not matched to a gene: 12. Looked up from germline, CDR1 is MDHEN and CDR2 is SYDVKM. The CDR3 extends over 16 amino acids. The chain carries TRBV28 and TRBJ2-7, with 7 bases identical to TRBD2. This receptor was obtained from a man aged 50 to 60 in good health and CMV-seronegative. The material sequenced was PBMCs. Here the CDR3 reads CASSPRDGRPSYEQYF. In DNA form, the CDR3 reads TGTGCCAGCAGCCCCCGGGACGGGAGGCCTTCCTACGAGCAGTACTTC. Using reference TRBV28 and TRBJ2-7 for the parts outside the CDR3, the full variable domain is DVKVTQSSRYLVKRTGEKVFLECVQDMDHENMFWYRQDPGLGLRLIYFSYDVKMKEKGDIPEGYSVSREKKERFSLILESASTNQTSMYLCASSPRDGRPSYEQYFGPGTRLTVT.